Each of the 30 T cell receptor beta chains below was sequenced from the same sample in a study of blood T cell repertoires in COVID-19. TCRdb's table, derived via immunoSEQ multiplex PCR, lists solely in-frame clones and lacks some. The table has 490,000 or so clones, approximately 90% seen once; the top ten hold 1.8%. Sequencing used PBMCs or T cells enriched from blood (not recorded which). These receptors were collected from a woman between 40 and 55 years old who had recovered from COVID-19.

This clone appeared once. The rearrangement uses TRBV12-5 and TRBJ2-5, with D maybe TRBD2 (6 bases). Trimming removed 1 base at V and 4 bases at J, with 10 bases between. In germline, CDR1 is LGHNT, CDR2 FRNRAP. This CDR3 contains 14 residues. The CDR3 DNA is TGTGCTAGTGGTTTGGCAGCGGGCGCAGAGACCCAGTACTTC. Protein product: CASGLAAGAETQYF.

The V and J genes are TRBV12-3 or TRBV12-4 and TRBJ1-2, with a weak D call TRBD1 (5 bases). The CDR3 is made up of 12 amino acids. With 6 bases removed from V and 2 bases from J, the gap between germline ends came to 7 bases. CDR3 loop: CASSRQNYGYTF. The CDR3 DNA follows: TGTGCCAGCAGCCGACAGAACTATGGCTACACCTTC.

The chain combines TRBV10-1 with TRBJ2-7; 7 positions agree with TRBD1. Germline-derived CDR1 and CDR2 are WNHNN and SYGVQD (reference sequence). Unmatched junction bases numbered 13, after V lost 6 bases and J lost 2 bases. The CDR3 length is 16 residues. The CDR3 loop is CASRLLLLTGPYEQYF. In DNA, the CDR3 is TGCGCCAGCAGACTACTCCTCTTGACAGGGCCCTACGAGCAGTACTTC.

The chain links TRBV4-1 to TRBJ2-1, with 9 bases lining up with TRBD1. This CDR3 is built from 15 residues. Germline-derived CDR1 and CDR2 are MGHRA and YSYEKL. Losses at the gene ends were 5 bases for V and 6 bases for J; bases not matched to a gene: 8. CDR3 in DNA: TGCGCCAGCAGCTACGACAGGGGGAGGTTCAATGAGCAGTTCTTC. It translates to CASSYDRGRFNEQFF.

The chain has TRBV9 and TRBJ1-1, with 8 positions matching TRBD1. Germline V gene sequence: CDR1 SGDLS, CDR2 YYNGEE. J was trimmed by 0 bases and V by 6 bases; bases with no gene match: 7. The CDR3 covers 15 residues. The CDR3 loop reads CASTSDRAMNTEAFF. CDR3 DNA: TGTGCCAGCACATCGGACAGGGCCATGAACACTGAAGCTTTCTTT.

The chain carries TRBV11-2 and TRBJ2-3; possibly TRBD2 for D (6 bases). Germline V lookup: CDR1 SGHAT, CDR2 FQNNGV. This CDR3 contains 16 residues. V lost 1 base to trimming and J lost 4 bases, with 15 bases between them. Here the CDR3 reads CASSLGTIQRADTQYF. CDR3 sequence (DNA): TGTGCCAGCAGCTTAGGGACTATCCAGCGAGCAGATACGCAGTATTTT.

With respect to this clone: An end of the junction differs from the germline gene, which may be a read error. For the CDR3, the DNA is TGTGCCACCAGCAGGGTAGGGACAGGGAGACCCTTATTGATTTTT. The encoded protein is CATSRVGTGRPLLIF. The V and J genes are TRBV15 and TRBJ1-4; 9 nucleotides line up with TRBD1. The germline V gene encodes CDR1 LNHNV and CDR2 YYDKDF (reference sequence). The CDR3 is 15 amino acids. The variable domain in full, completed from reference TRBV15 and TRBJ1-4, reads DAMVIQNPRYQVTQFGKPVTLSCSQTLNHNVMYWYQQKSSQAPKLLFHYYDKDFNNEADTPDNFQSRRPNTSFCFLDIRSPGLGDTAMYLCATSRVGTGRPLLIFGSGTQLSVL.

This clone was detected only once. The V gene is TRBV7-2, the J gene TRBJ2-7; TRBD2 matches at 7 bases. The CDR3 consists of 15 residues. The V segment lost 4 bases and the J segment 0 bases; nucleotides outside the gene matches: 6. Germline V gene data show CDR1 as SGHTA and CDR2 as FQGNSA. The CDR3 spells CASSSGGWGSYEQYF. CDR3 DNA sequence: TGTGCCAGCAGCTCCGGGGGGTGGGGCTCCTACGAGCAGTACTTC. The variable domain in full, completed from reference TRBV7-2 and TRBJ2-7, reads GAGVSQSPSNKVTEKGKDVELRCDPISGHTALYWYRQSLGQGLEFLIYFQGNSAPDKSGLPSDRFSAERTGGSVSTLTIQRTQQEDSAVYLCASSSGGWGSYEQYFGPGTRLTVT.

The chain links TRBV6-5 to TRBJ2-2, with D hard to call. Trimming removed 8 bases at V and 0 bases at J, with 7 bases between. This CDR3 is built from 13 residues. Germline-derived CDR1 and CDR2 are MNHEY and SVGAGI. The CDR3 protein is CASAYANTGELFF. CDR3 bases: TGTGCCAGCGCCTACGCGAACACCGGGGAGCTGTTTTTT.

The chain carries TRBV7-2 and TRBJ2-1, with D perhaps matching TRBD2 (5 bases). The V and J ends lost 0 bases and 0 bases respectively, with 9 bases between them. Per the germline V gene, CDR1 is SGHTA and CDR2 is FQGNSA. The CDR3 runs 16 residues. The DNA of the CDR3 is TGTGCCAGCAGCTTAGCAGCGGTCAGCTCCTACAATGAGCAGTTCTTC. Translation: CASSLAAVSSYNEQFF. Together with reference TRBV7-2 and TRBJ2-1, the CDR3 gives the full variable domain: GAGVSQSPSNKVTEKGKDVELRCDPISGHTALYWYRQSLGQGLEFLIYFQGNSAPDKSGLPSDRFSAERTGGSVSTLTIQRTQQEDSAVYLCASSLAAVSSYNEQFFGPGTRLTVL.

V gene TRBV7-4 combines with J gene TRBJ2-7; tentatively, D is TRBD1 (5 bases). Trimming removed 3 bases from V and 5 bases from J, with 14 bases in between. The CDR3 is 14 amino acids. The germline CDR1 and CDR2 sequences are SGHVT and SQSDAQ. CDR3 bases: TGTGCCAGCAGCTTTAGACAGTCCGGCCACGAGCAGTACTTC. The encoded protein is CASSFRQSGHEQYF. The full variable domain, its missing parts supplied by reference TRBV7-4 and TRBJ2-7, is GAGVSQSPRYKVAKRGRDVALRCDSISGHVTLYWYRQTLGQGSEVLTYSQSDAQRDKSGRPSGRFSAERPERSVSTLKIQRTEQGDSAVYLCASSFRQSGHEQYFGPGTRLTVT.

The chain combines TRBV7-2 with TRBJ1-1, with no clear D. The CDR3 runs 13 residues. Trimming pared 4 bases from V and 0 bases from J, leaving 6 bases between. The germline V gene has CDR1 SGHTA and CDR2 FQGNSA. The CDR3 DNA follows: TGTGCCAGCAGCTCGAACTTGAACACTGAAGCTTTCTTT. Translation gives CASSSNLNTEAFF.

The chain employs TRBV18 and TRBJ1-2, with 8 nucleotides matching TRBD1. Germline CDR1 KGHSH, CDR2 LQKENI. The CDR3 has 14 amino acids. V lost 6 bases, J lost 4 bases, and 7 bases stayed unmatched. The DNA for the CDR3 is TGTGCCAGCTCGCCGGGACAGGCCTCCTATGGCTACACCTTC. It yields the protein CASSPGQASYGYTF.

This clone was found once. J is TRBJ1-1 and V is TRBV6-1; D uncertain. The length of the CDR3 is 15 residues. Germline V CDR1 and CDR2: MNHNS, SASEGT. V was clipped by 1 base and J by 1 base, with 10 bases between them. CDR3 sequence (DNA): TGTGCCAGCAGTGAAGGGAGTAAACGGAACACTGAAGCTTTCTTT. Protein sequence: CASSEGSKRNTEAFF.

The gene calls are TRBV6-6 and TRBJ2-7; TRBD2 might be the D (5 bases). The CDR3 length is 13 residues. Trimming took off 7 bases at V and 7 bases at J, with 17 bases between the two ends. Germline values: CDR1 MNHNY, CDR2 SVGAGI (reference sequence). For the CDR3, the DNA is TGTGCCAGCAACTTCGACCCCTCGGGGGAGCAGTACTTC. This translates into CASNFDPSGEQYF.

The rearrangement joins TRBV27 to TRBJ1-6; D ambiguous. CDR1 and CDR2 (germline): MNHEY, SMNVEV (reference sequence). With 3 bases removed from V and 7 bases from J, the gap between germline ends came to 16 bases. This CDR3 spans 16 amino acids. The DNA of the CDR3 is TGTGCCAGCAGTTTGTACCTCCTCCGGGAGAATTCACCCCTCCACTTT. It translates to CASSLYLLRENSPLHF.

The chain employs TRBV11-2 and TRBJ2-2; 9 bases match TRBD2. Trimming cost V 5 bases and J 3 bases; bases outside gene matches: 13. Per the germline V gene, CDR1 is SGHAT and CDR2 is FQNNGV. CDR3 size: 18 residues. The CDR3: CASSPVAGVKGYTGELFF. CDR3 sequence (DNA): TGTGCCAGCAGCCCGGTAGCGGGAGTAAAGGGGTACACCGGGGAGCTGTTTTTT. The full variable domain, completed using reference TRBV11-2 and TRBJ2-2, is EAGVAQSPRYKIIEKRQSVAFWCNPISGHATLYWYQQILGQGPKLLIQFQNNGVVDDSQLPKDRFSAERLKGVDSTLKIQPAKLEDSAVYLCASSPVAGVKGYTGELFFGEGSRLTVL.

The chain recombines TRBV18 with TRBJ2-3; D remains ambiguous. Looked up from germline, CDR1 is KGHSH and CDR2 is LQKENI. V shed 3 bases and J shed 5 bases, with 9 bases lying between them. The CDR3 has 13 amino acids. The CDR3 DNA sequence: TGTGCCAGCTCACCCCGCGATCAAGATACGCAGTATTTT. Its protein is CASSPRDQDTQYF.

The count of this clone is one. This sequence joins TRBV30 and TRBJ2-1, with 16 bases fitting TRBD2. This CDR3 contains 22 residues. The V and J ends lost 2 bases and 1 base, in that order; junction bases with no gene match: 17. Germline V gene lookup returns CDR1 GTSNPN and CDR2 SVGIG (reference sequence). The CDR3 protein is CAWSQLFGGTSGRAGSYNEQFF. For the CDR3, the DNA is TGTGCCTGGAGTCAACTCTTCGGGGGGACTAGCGGGAGGGCAGGGTCCTACAATGAGCAGTTCTTC.

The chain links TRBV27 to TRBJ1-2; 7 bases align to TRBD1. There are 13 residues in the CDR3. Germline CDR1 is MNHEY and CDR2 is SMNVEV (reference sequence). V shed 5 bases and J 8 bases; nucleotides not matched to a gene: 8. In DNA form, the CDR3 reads TGTGCCAGCAGTGCCGACAGGGCCTCGGGCTACACCTTC. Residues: CASSADRASGYTF.

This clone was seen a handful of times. Written as DNA, the CDR3 is TGCGCCAGCAGCCGGGACATCTCCTACGAGCAGTACTTC. Residues: CASSRDISYEQYF. The chain carries TRBV4-3 and TRBJ2-7, with a possible D match to TRBD1 (6 bases). CDR1 and CDR2 (germline): LGHNA, YSLEER. V was shortened by 4 bases and J by 0 bases, with 7 bases between the two germline ends. The CDR3 sequence is 13 residues long.

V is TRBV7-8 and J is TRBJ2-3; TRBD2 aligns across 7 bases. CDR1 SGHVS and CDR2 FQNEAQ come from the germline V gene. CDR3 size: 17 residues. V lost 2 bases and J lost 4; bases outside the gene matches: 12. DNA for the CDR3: TGTGCCAGCAGCTTAAGCTTTGCGGGAGAGATCCCAGATACGCAGTATTTT. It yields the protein CASSLSFAGEIPDTQYF.

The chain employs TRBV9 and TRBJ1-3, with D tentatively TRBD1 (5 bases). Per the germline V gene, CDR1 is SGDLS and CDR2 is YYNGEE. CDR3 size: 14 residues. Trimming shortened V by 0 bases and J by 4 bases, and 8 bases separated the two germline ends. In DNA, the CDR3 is TGTGCCAGCAGCGTAGAAACAGGAGGAAACACCATATATTTT. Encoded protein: CASSVETGGNTIYF.

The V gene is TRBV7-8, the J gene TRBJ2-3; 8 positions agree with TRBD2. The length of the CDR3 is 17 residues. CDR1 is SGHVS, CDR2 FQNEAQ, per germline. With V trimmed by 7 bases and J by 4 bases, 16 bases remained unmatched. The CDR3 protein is CASTRGSGSLRSDTQYF. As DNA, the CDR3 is TGTGCCAGCACCCGAGGGAGCGGGAGTCTACGTTCAGATACGCAGTATTTT.

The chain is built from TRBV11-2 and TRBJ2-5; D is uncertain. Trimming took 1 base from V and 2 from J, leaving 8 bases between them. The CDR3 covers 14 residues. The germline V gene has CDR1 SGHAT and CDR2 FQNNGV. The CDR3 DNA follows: TGTGCCAGCAGCTTAGTCCTAAGTCAAGAGACCCAGTACTTC. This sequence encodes CASSLVLSQETQYF.

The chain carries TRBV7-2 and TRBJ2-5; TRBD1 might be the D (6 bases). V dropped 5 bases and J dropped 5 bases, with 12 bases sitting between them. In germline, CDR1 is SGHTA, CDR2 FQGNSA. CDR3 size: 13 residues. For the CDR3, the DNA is TGTGCCAGCAGCCCCCAGGGGCAGGAGACCCAGTACTTC. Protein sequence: CASSPQGQETQYF.

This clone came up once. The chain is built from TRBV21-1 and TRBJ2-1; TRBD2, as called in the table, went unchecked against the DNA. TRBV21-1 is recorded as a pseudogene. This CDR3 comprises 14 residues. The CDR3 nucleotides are TGTGCCAGCATTGCCGGGAGGTACCACAATGAGCAGTTCTTC. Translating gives CASIAGRYHNEQFF.

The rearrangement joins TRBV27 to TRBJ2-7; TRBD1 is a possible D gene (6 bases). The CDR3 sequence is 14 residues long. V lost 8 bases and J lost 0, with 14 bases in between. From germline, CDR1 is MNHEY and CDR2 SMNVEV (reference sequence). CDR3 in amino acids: CASRSDRYSYEQYF. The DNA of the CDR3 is TGTGCCAGCCGCTCAGACAGGTACTCCTACGAGCAGTACTTC.

CDR3 amino acids: CASSQGLAGGPLGEQFF. The CDR3 coding sequence is TGTGCCAGCAGCCAGGGACTAGCGGGAGGGCCGTTGGGTGAGCAGTTCTTC. The chain employs TRBV7-8 and TRBJ2-1; 16 bases align to TRBD2. This CDR3 contains 17 residues. Losses at the gene ends were 5 bases for V and 9 bases for J; bases not matched to a gene: 10. CDR1 is SGHVS, CDR2 FQNEAQ, per germline. The variable domain in full, completed from reference TRBV7-8 and TRBJ2-1, reads GAGVSQSPRYKVAKRGQDVALRCDPISGHVSLFWYQQALGQGPEFLTYFQNEAQLDKSGLPSDRFFAERPEGSVSTLKIQRTQQEDSAVYLCASSQGLAGGPLGEQFFGPGTRLTVL.

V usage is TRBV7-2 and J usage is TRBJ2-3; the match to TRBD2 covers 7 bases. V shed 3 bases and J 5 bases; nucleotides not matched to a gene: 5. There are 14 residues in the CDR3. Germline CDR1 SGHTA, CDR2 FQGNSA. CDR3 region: CASSLRELLDTQYF. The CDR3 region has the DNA TGTGCCAGCAGCTTGCGGGAGTTGTTAGATACGCAGTATTTT.